Presented here are 14 T cell receptor beta chains from one specimen sequenced in a study of vaccination effects on CD4 cells after COVID-19. Culture lasted about 10 days before CD4+ T cell isolation. These receptors have no identified antigens. This table comes from immunoSEQ multiplex PCR, and its TCRdb copy is limited to in-frame clones, with some not included. Of approximately 31,000 clones listed, approximately 63% are singletons. The sample was CD4+ T cells from PBMCs cultured without peptide, taken before COVID-19 vaccination. Receptor source: a human donor who received a COVID-19 vaccine.

The genes are TRBV19 and TRBJ2-5, with 10 bases matching TRBD1. The CDR3 runs 15 residues. The germline V gene encodes CDR1 LNHDA and CDR2 SQIVND (reference sequence). V lost 5 bases and J lost 4; bases outside the gene matches: 7. In nucleotides, the CDR3 is TGTGCCAGTAGTTGGAGGACAGGGGGGGCAGAGACCCAGTACTTC. It specifies CASSWRTGGAETQYF.

The CDR3 spells CATSRVTGEETQYF. The DNA of the CDR3 is TGTGCCACCAGCAGAGTGACAGGGGAAGAGACCCAGTACTTC. The V and J genes are TRBV15 and TRBJ2-5, with 8 bases fitting TRBD1. CDR1 is LNHNV and CDR2 is YYDKDF in the germline V gene (reference sequence). This CDR3 is 14 amino acids long. Trimming removed 1 base from V and 3 bases from J; junction bases left unmatched: 1.

The rearrangement joins TRBV27 to TRBJ1-6; D remains unclear. The V and J ends lost 6 bases and 7 bases respectively, with 10 bases between them. This CDR3 has 13 amino acids. The V gene's germline CDR1 is MNHEY and CDR2 SMNVEV (reference sequence). CDR3 in amino acids: CASSINGNSPLHF. Written as DNA, the CDR3 is TGTGCCAGCAGCATTAATGGAAATTCACCCCTCCACTTT.

Here the CDR3 reads CASSLGGVADTF. The CDR3 region has the DNA TGCGCCAGCAGCTTGGGCGGAGTCGCGGACACCTTC. The J gene is TRBJ1-2, the V gene TRBV5-1, with D unclear. The V end was cut by 0 bases, the J end by 12 bases, with 12 bases between. The CDR3 spans 12 residues. Germline V gene data show CDR1 as SGHRS and CDR2 as YFSETQ.

Regarding this clone: Different DNA sequences within this sample yield the same CDR3. The gene calls are TRBV30 and TRBJ1-5; the match to TRBD1 covers 7 bases. With V trimmed by 2 bases and J by 4 bases, 2 bases remained unmatched. The CDR3 is 13 amino acids. Looked up from germline, CDR1 is GTSNPN and CDR2 is SVGIG (reference sequence). For the CDR3, the DNA is TGTGCCTGGAGTCTACAGGGGAATCAGCCCCAGCATTTT. Translation: CAWSLQGNQPQHF.

This clone was seen only a few times. The chain uses TRBV6-4 and TRBJ2-1, with 15 positions matching TRBD2. Germline V gene sequence: CDR1 MRHNA, CDR2 SNTAGT. The length of the CDR3 is 14 residues. The J segment lost 8 bases and the V segment lost 4 bases, leaving 0 bases of the junction unmatched. The CDR3 is CASSGTSGRDEQFF. Written as DNA, the CDR3 is TGTGCCAGCAGTGGGACTAGCGGGAGGGATGAGCAGTTCTTC.

The CDR3 is CASSRGGSGYNEQFF. The DNA for the CDR3 is TGTGCCAGTAGTAGGGGCGGGAGCGGCTACAATGAGCAGTTCTTC. V is TRBV19 and J is TRBJ2-1; TRBD2 agrees at 7 bases. The CDR3 totals 15 residues. Germline V lookup: CDR1 LNHDA, CDR2 SQIVND (reference sequence). Trimming took 4 bases from V and 3 from J; bases not matched to a gene: 6.

This clone was found a few times. The J gene is TRBJ2-3, the V gene TRBV5-4; weak D call: TRBD2 (7 bases). The CDR3 has 15 residues. Trimming took off 7 bases at V and 1 base at J, with 16 bases between the two ends. Germline V gives CDR1 SGHNT, CDR2 YYREEE (reference sequence). CDR3 coding DNA: TGTGCCAGCCTTTCGGGGGGACACGGCACAGATACGCAGTATTTT. The encoded protein is CASLSGGHGTDTQYF.

The CDR3 sequence: CASSQAQDRNQPQHF. The DNA for the CDR3 is TGCGCCAGCAGCCAAGCACAGGATAGAAATCAGCCCCAGCATTTT. The V and J genes are TRBV4-1 and TRBJ1-5; maybe TRBD1 (5 bases). V lost 1 base to trimming and J lost 4 bases, with 11 bases between them. CDR3 length: 15 residues. Germline V gene sequence: CDR1 MGHRA, CDR2 YSYEKL.

The chain couples TRBV18 to TRBJ1-1; tentative D call: TRBD1 (5 bases). The germline V gene has CDR1 KGHSH and CDR2 LQKENI. Trimming shortened V by 6 bases and J by 8 bases, and 13 bases separated the two germline ends. The CDR3 sequence is 12 residues long. This CDR3 reads CASSTRGMEAFF. CDR3 nucleotide sequence: TGTGCCAGCTCTACGAGGGGAATGGAAGCTTTCTTT.

The rearrangement uses TRBV14 and TRBJ1-1, with 10 nucleotides matching TRBD1. Per the germline V gene, CDR1 is SGHDN and CDR2 is FVKESK. The ends lost 5 bases at V and 3 bases at J; junction bases unmatched: 18. CDR3 length: 19 residues. The chain's CDR3 is CASSIAGTGEVGSDTEAFF. DNA for the CDR3: TGTGCCAGCAGCATAGCCGGGACAGGGGAAGTAGGGAGCGACACTGAAGCTTTCTTT.

In its sample, this clone was seen once. The CDR3 region is CASSRQETQYF. The CDR3 coding sequence is TGTGCCAGTAGTAGACAAGAGACCCAGTACTTC. The chain has TRBV19 and TRBJ2-5; D remains unclear. This CDR3 comprises 11 residues. In germline, CDR1 is LNHDA, CDR2 SQIVND (reference sequence). Trimming cost V 4 bases and J 2 bases, with 2 bases left between them.

V usage is TRBV5-4 and J usage is TRBJ1-2, with 7 bases lining up with TRBD1. Germline V gene lookup returns CDR1 SGHNT and CDR2 YYREEE (reference sequence). The junction had 7 bases not matched to a gene; V was cut back by 3 bases and J by 2 bases. This CDR3 has 15 residues. The CDR3 DNA is TGTGCCAGCAGCTCCGGGGGACAGAGCAACTATGGCTACACCTTC. Translating it yields CASSSGGQSNYGYTF.

J is TRBJ2-7 and V is TRBV7-9, with 8 positions matching TRBD2. CDR1 is SEHNR, CDR2 FQNEAQ, per germline (reference sequence). The V segment lost 2 bases and the J segment 2 bases; nucleotides outside the gene matches: 5. This CDR3 comprises 15 residues. The CDR3 DNA reads as TGTGCCAGCAGCTTATTGACTAGCGTAGCCTACGAGCAGTACTTC. Its protein product is CASSLLTSVAYEQYF.